A single T cell receptor beta chain is shown here with its context. In the authors' workflow: Counts of nucleated cells, estimated from reference gene primer amplification, were obtained. Clones were sequenced by immunoSEQ multiplex PCR, and TCRdb holds only the in-frame ones, with some missing. V and J calls and clone size come straight from that table; D and trimming were deduced from the DNA. The sample consists of over 150,000 clones, roughly 87% of them appearing once. In Seattle, patients joined the study during active infection and were tracked longitudinally. This record comes from a study of blood T cell repertoires in COVID-19. Whole-study context: Spain, Italy and the United States supplied samples that represented acute and convalescent COVID-19. Sample material is recorded as cDNA or gDNA derived from T cells, B-cell-depleted T cells, or PBMCs.

Trimming removed 4 bases from V and 8 bases from J; junction bases left unmatched: 5. The CDR3 has 14 residues. Germline V gene data show CDR1 as SNHLY and CDR2 as FYNNEI. The TCR was taken from a woman aged 70-85 years with COVID-19, enrolled during active disease. The sample comprised peripheral blood. This chain joins TRBV2 and TRBJ2-2; 9 nucleotides line up with TRBD1. The CDR3 coding sequence is TGTGCCAGCAGTGTTGGGACAGGGAAAGGGGAGCTGTTTTTT. It specifies CASSVGTGKGELFF.